This T cell receptor (beta chain) was profiled in a study of cytomegalovirus exposure and HLA in healthy donors. Germline loops: CDR1 LGHNA, CDR2 YSLEER. The CDR3 runs to 16 residues. Both 60 Vbeta primers and 13 Jbeta primers went into the PCR. Measured with immunoSEQ multiplex PCR; TCRdb has only the in-frame clones, and not every one. This repertoire shows fewer than 120,000 clones, about 86% found once; its top ten account for about 1.8%. The gene calls are TRBV4-3 and TRBJ1-1; 7 nucleotides align to TRBD1. This clonotype originated in a man aged 40-55 years in good health and CMV-seronegative. The sequenced material came from PBMCs. The CDR3 region is CDATRAKRGRNTEAFF. For the CDR3, the DNA is TGCGACGCCACTAGGGCCAAAAGGGGGCGGAACACTGAAGCTTTCTTT.